This T cell receptor (beta chain) is from a study of T-cell reconstitution after alpha-beta-depleted transplantation in children. As it was prepared, the TCRbeta library received unique molecular identifiers. One entry per CDR3 protein, called by TCRdb with MiXCR from the PCR reads. The sample comprises a few hundred thousand distinct CDR3 sequences, 25% to 30% of which are singletons, and about 35% rests with the top ten. Germline V lookup: CDR1 SGHRS, CDR2 YFSETQ. Trimming took off 4 bases at V and 7 bases at J, with 13 bases between the two ends. The CDR3 spans 13 residues. This sequence joins TRBV5-1 and TRBJ2-3; no clear D gene. The starting material was PBMCs, obtained before TCRalphabeta/CD19-depleted stem cell transplant. The sequence came from a boy less than two years old with Wiskott-Aldrich syndrome, due to receive a stem cell transplant. CDR3 sequence: CASSQNTINTQYF. CDR3 DNA: TGCGCCAGCAGCCAGAACACGATAAATACGCAGTATTTT.